The following is a TCR beta chain sequence with its context. This entry is derived from a study of cytomegalovirus exposure and HLA in healthy donors. Data came from immunoSEQ multiplex PCR; TCRdb stores just in-frame clones and leaves some out. The repertoire holds under 250,000 clones, with roughly 85% as singletons. Germline V gene data show CDR1 as MNHEY and CDR2 as SMNVEV (reference sequence). Between the trimmed V and J ends, which lost 4 bases and 5 bases, there was a span of 17 bases. This CDR3 has 15 amino acids. V gene TRBV27 combines with J gene TRBJ2-5; D possibly uses TRBD1 or TRBD2 (5 bases each). The sequencing sample was made of PBMCs. The receptor's source is a young woman in good health and CMV-seronegative. For the CDR3, the DNA is TGTGCCAGCAGTTCGGGACCAGGCCGCAGGGAGACCCAGTACTTC. Translation gives CASSSGPGRRETQYF.